Listed below are T cell receptor beta chains from one sample, sequenced in a study of cytomegalovirus exposure and HLA in healthy donors. Assay used: immunoSEQ multiplex PCR; TCRdb lists only in-frame clones, some missing. This table holds roughly 40,000 clones. The sequencing sample was made of PBMCs. All receptors derive from a male donor in good health and CMV-seronegative. Each CDR3 is given with its conserved first and last residue. D genes are given only for firm matches. A row's size may be missing; if present it is once, few, many or a size class.

J	size	D	length	V	DNA	CDR3
TRBJ2-1	NA	NA	16	TRBV6-4	TGTGCCAGCAGCGGAGGGTCTCTGAGCTCCTACAATGAGCAGTTCTTC	CASSGGSLSSYNEQFF
TRBJ1-1	NA	NA	15	TRBV12-5	TGTGCTAGTGGCCTCCCGACGACAGGTCATACTGAAGCTTTCTTT	CASGLPTTGHTEAFF
TRBJ1-1	NA	NA	14	TRBV5-6	TGTGCCAGCAGCTTGTTAGGGGAGGACACTGAAGCTTTCTTT	CASSLLGEDTEAFF
TRBJ2-1	NA	TRBD1	15	TRBV28	TGTGCCAGCAGTCTCCAGGCTGCAGGGGGCAATGAGCAGTTCTTC	CASSLQAAGGNEQFF
TRBJ2-3	medium-sized	NA	18	TRBV5-5	TGTGCCAGCAGCATGCCCACTAGACGGATAATGGGCACAGATACGCAGTATTTT	CASSMPTRRIMGTDTQYF
TRBJ2-7	NA	TRBD2	16	TRBV5-1	TGCGCCAGCAGCTTGGCCTTGGGGGGGAATCAAAACGAGCAGTACTTC	CASSLALGGNQNEQYF
TRBJ2-1	NA	TRBD2	13	TRBV6-1	TGTGCCAGCAGCGGGAGGGGATTAAATGAGCAGTTCTTC	CASSGRGLNEQFF
TRBJ1-2	NA	NA	13	TRBV18	TGTGCCAGCTCACCACCATCTTACTATGGCTACACCTTC	CASSPPSYYGYTF
TRBJ2-5	NA	NA	13	TRBV19	TGTGCCAGTAGTTGGGCAGGTAAAGAGACCCAGTACTTC	CASSWAGKETQYF
TRBJ2-3	NA	NA	12	TRBV7-9	TGTGCCAGCAGCCCTAGCACAGATACGCAGTATTTT	CASSPSTDTQYF
TRBJ1-4	NA	NA	13	TRBV5-1	TGCGCCAGCAAAAAGGACATCGATGAAAAACTGTTTTTT	CASKKDIDEKLFF
TRBJ1-1	NA	TRBD1	16	TRBV19	TGTGCCAGTAGTATAGCGACCGGGACAGGGTGGACTGAAGCTTTCTTT	CASSIATGTGWTEAFF
TRBJ2-1	NA	TRBD2	16	TRBV15	TGTGCCACCAGCAGAGGTGCGGGAGGTTCGTTCAATGAGCAGTTCTTC	CATSRGAGGSFNEQFF
TRBJ2-2	NA	NA	16	TRBV9	TGTGCCAGCAGCGCCTACAGGGTTCCGAACACCGGGGAGCTGTTTTTT	CASSAYRVPNTGELFF
TRBJ2-4	NA	NA	18	TRBV7-9	TGTGCCAGCAGCCGGACCTCCCTCAGGGGACGGGCCAAAAACATTCAGTACTTC	CASSRTSLRGRAKNIQYF
TRBJ2-7	NA	TRBD2	19	TRBV7-9	TGTGCCAGCAGTTCGCGCCCTGGGACTAGCGGGAGGACCCACTACGAGCAGTACTTC	CASSSRPGTSGRTHYEQYF
TRBJ2-6	NA	NA	16	TRBV18	TGTGCCAGCTCACGTAGACAAACCTCTGGGGCCAACGTCCTGACTTTC	CASSRRQTSGANVLTF
TRBJ1-6	NA	NA	13	TRBV19	TGTGCCAGTACCCCCGGGACTCTTTCACCCCTCCACTTT	CASTPGTLSPLHF
TRBJ2-6	NA	NA	16	TRBV7-9	TGTGCCAGCAGCTTAGTTGGGGGGACTGGGGCCAACGTCCTGACTTTC	CASSLVGGTGANVLTF
TRBJ2-5	NA	TRBD2	15	TRBV28	TGTGCCAGCAGTGGGGGGGGCAGCGGGAGGGAGACCCAGTACTTC	CASSGGGSGRETQYF
TRBJ1-1	NA	TRBD1	14	TRBV5-1	TGCGCCAGCAGCGGAGGGACAGCGAACACTGAAGCTTTCTTT	CASSGGTANTEAFF
TRBJ2-7	NA	NA	14	TRBV4-1	TGCGCCAGCAGCCATCCCAGACGGGTGTACGAGCAGTACTTC	CASSHPRRVYEQYF
TRBJ2-4	NA	TRBD2	16	TRBV7-2	TGTGCCAGCAGCTTTAGGACTAGCGGGAGGAGGAACATTCAGTACTTC	CASSFRTSGRRNIQYF
TRBJ2-7	NA	NA	15	TRBV14	TGTGCCAGCAGCCCACAGAGACTAACCGGAGGCGAGCAGTACTTC	CASSPQRLTGGEQYF
TRBJ1-2	NA	NA	18	TRBV30	TGTGCCTGGAGCCCTACAGGGTCTGAGAGTTTATTGGGTTATGGCTACACCTTC	CAWSPTGSESLLGYGYTF
TRBJ2-7	NA	TRBD2	15	TRBV7-2	TGTGCCAGCAGCAGTGCGGGGGGGAGCTCCTACGAGCAGTACTTC	CASSSAGGSSYEQYF
TRBJ1-1	NA	NA	13	TRBV28	TGTGCCAGCAGACCTCACAAGAACACTGAAGCTTTCTTT	CASRPHKNTEAFF
TRBJ1-1	NA	NA	12	TRBV29-1	TGCAGCGTTGGGGGCAGGAACACTGAAGCTTTCTTT	CSVGGRNTEAFF
TRBJ2-7	NA	TRBD1	15	TRBV27	TGTGCCAGCAGCAGGGGACAGGGGCTCACCTACGAGCAGTACTTC	CASSRGQGLTYEQYF
TRBJ2-4	NA	NA	13	TRBV4-3	TGCGCCAGCAGCCAAGATCACAGAAACATTCAGTACTTC	CASSQDHRNIQYF
TRBJ2-5	NA	TRBD2	16	TRBV7-3	TGTGCCAGCAGCGACAGCGGGGGGCCACGGGTGGAGACCCAGTACTTC	CASSDSGGPRVETQYF
TRBJ2-3	NA	TRBD2	15	TRBV7-7	TGTGCTAGCAGCTCCTCTAGCGGATCCACAGATACGCAGTATTTT	CASSSSSGSTDTQYF
TRBJ2-1	NA	NA	13	TRBV10-3	TGTGCCATCAGTGATGTCGGGTACAATGAGCAGTTCTTC	CAISDVGYNEQFF
TRBJ1-2	NA	TRBD1	15	TRBV27	TGTGCCAGCAGTTCCACAGGGGGGATGTCGGGTGGCTACACCTTC	CASSSTGGMSGGYTF
TRBJ2-1	NA	TRBD2	16	TRBV10-3	TGTGCCATCAGCGGGCAGAGCGGGAGGGCGTACAATGAGCAGTTCTTC	CAISGQSGRAYNEQFF
TRBJ1-5	NA	NA	15	TRBV4-1	TGCGCCAGCAGCCAAGATGGAGAACAACATCAGCCCCAGCATTTT	CASSQDGEQHQPQHF
TRBJ1-5	NA	NA	15	TRBV2	TGTGCCAGCAGTGATGCAGGGAGGGCATTTCAGCCCCAGCATTTT	CASSDAGRAFQPQHF
TRBJ1-3	NA	NA	13	TRBV10-3	TGTGCCTCGAGACTGACCTCTGGAAACACCATATATTTT	CASRLTSGNTIYF
TRBJ2-2	NA	NA	15	TRBV6-1	TGTGCCAGCAGTGGGCGGGGCACGCAAACCGGGGAGCTGTTTTTT	CASSGRGTQTGELFF
TRBJ2-5	NA	NA	14	TRBV30	TGTGCCTGGAGCCACACGGACAGAGGGGAGACCCAGTACTTC	CAWSHTDRGETQYF
TRBJ1-5	NA	NA	14	TRBV18	TGTGCCAGCTCACAAGCCGGGGGAAATCAGCCCCAGCATTTT	CASSQAGGNQPQHF
TRBJ1-2	NA	NA	13	TRBV30	TGTGCCTGGAACCACAGAGCTAACTATGGCTACACCTTC	CAWNHRANYGYTF
TRBJ2-7	NA	TRBD1	15	TRBV7-6	TGTGCCAGCAGCGAGGGACAGGGTGGGTCCTACGAGCAGTACTTC	CASSEGQGGSYEQYF
TRBJ2-3	NA	NA	16	TRBV9	TGTGCCAGCAGCGTAGAGGGGGGGCATGACACAGATACGCAGTATTTT	CASSVEGGHDTDTQYF
TRBJ1-1	medium-sized	NA	13	TRBV4-3	TGCGCCAGCAGCCAAGAGGACACTAAGGGAGCTTTCTTT	CASSQEDTKGAFF
TRBJ2-5	NA	NA	12	TRBV7-9	TGTGCCAGCAGCCTCGGGAACCGGGACCAGTACTTC	CASSLGNRDQYF
TRBJ1-4	NA	TRBD1	15	TRBV4-1	TGCGCCAGCAGCGAATCAGGGGGGCGGAGAGAAAAACTGTTTTTT	CASSESGGRREKLFF
TRBJ2-7	medium-sized	TRBD1	15	TRBV5-6	TGTGCCAGCAGCTCCCTATACAGGGGCTCATACGAGCAGTACTTC	CASSSLYRGSYEQYF
TRBJ2-3	NA	NA	14	TRBV7-9	TGTGCCAGCAGCCTAGCGTCTAGCACAGATACGCAGTATTTT	CASSLASSTDTQYF
TRBJ2-1	NA	TRBD2	15	TRBV2	TGTGCCAGCAGTCTTAGGAGCGGGAGTTGGAATGAGCAGTTCTTC	CASSLRSGSWNEQFF
TRBJ2-1	NA	TRBD2	16	TRBV7-2	TGTGCCAGCAGCGTGATTGGAGCGGGAGGGTACAATGAGCAGTTCTTC	CASSVIGAGGYNEQFF
TRBJ1-1	NA	TRBD1	15	TRBV6-6	TGTGCCAGCAGCCTAATTGGCGACAGGGGCACTGAAGCTTTCTTT	CASSLIGDRGTEAFF
TRBJ2-5	NA	TRBD1	15	TRBV4-1	TGCGCCAGCAGCCAGAGACAGGGAACTGGAGAGACCCAGTACTTC	CASSQRQGTGETQYF